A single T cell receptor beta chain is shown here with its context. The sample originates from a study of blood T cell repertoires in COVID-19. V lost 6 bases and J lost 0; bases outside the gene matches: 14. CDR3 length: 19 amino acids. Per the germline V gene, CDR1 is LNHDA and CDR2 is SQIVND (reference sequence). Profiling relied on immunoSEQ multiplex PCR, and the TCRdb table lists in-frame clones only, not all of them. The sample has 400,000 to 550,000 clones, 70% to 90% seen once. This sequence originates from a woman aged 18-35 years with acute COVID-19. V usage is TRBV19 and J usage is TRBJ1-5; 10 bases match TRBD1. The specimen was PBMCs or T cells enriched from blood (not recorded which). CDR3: CASRGETRDRGHSNQPQHF. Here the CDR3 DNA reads TGTGCCAGTAGAGGGGAGACACGGGACAGGGGACATAGCAATCAGCCCCAGCATTTT.